This T cell receptor (beta chain) was obtained from a study of blood T cell repertoires in COVID-19. Germline V gives CDR1 MDHEN, CDR2 SYDVKM. Trimming at V came to 5 bases and at J to 4 bases, leaving 13 bases not matched to a gene. CDR3 length: 17 residues. Assay used: immunoSEQ multiplex PCR; TCRdb lists only in-frame clones, some missing. In the table there are 140,000 or so clones, around 86% of which are singletons. The chain recombines TRBV28 with TRBJ1-2; 10 nucleotides align to TRBD1. The receptor's source is a woman aged 80 or older with acute or convalescent COVID-19. Sequenced sample: peripheral blood. In nucleotides, the CDR3 is TGTGCCAGCAGTCCCTGGACAGGGGGGAGTGGTTTCTATGGCTACACCTTC. Translated, it gives CASSPWTGGSGFYGYTF.